These 5 T cell receptor beta chains originate from one sample sequenced in a study of blood T cells in healthy people across ages. Through a sample-barcoded 5' primer and a J-beta primer mix, a second PCR was run for about 7 to 12 cycles. TCRdb used MiXCR to reprocess the 5' RACE reads, holding one entry per CDR3 protein. The data hold roughly 860,000 distinct CDR3 sequences, with approximately 67% observed a single time. The sequenced material came from blood. Every receptor here comes from a man aged 25-45 years in good health.

The chain carries TRBV29-1 and TRBJ2-7, with D possibly TRBD1 on 5 matching bases. This CDR3 has 13 residues. V was clipped by 4 bases and J by 1 base, with 11 bases between them. Germline V CDR1 and CDR2: SQVTM, ANQGSEA. As DNA, the CDR3 is TGCAGCGTTGGTGTAACAGGTTCCTACGAGCAGTACTTC. This codes for CSVGVTGSYEQYF.

V is TRBV7-9 and J is TRBJ2-5; D ambiguous. Trimming took off 8 bases at V and 5 bases at J, with 6 bases between the two ends. Germline V lookup: CDR1 SEHNR, CDR2 FQNEAQ (reference sequence). This CDR3 spans 10 amino acids. CDR3 amino acids: CASFRETQYF. The CDR3 coding sequence is TGTGCCAGCTTCAGGGAGACCCAGTACTTC.

The chain carries TRBV10-3 and TRBJ2-1; weak D call: TRBD2 (6 bases). The CDR3 length is 13 residues. CDR1 is ENHRY and CDR2 is SYGVKD in the germline V gene. Between the trimmed V and J ends, which lost 6 bases and 5 bases, there was a span of 11 bases. The CDR3 nucleotides read TGTGCCATCAGCCTGGACTACAACAATGAGCAGTTCTTC. Protein sequence: CAISLDYNNEQFF.

This clonotype was seen only a few times. The chain joins TRBV29-1 to TRBJ2-1; tentative D call: TRBD1 (6 bases). Deletions cut 7 bases from V and 5 bases from J, with 12 bases between. CDR1 is SQVTM and CDR2 is ANQGSEA in the germline V gene. This CDR3 is 12 amino acids long. CDR3 in DNA: TGCAGCGCCTGGACAGCCAACAATGAGCAGTTCTTC. Its translation is CSAWTANNEQFF.

J is TRBJ2-1 and V is TRBV6-5, with D possibly TRBD2 on 6 matching bases. The CDR3 contains 16 residues. From germline, CDR1 is MNHEY and CDR2 SVGAGI. V lost 0 bases, J lost 6 bases, and 15 bases lay in between. The CDR3 sequence: CASSYSGTHLGNEQFF. CDR3 coding DNA: TGTGCCAGCAGTTACTCCGGGACTCACCTTGGCAATGAGCAGTTCTTC.